This T cell receptor beta chain appears in the sequencing data of a study of cytomegalovirus exposure and HLA in healthy donors. Study outcomes and limitations: With later analysis, a missense DCLRE1C variant became linked to TCR beta V- and J-gene trimming.

A remark on this clone: The antigen remains undetermined.

CDR3 length: 12 amino acids. CDR1 and CDR2 (germline): SGHTA, FQGNSA. Trimming took 6 bases from V and 5 from J, leaving 5 bases between them. PCR was performed using 60 Vbeta and 13 Jbeta primers. The data were produced by immunoSEQ multiplex PCR, yet TCRdb's version contains in-frame clones alone and is incomplete. This sample's table reports around 140,000 clones. Donors likely had unrecorded immune exposures despite being nominally healthy when sampled. Sequenced: PBMCs. The chain uses TRBV7-2 and TRBJ1-6, with D unresolved. This receptor was taken from a woman aged 40 to 50 in good health and CMV-seronegative. The CDR3 protein is CASRSNNSPLHF. The DNA of the CDR3 is TGTGCCAGCAGGAGTAATAATTCACCCCTCCACTTT.